This section outlines one TCR beta chain sequence together with its context. Sequenced by immunoSEQ multiplex PCR; TCRdb stores in-frame clones only, minus some. The sample consists of about 340,000 clones, about 83% of them appearing once. These data are taken from a study of blood T cell repertoires in COVID-19. The CDR3 is 15 residues long. J lost 4 bases, V lost 2 bases, and 8 bases had no gene match. Germline V gene lookup returns CDR1 SSHAT and CDR2 FNYEAQ (reference sequence). The chain recombines TRBV7-7 with TRBJ2-7, with 7 bases identical to TRBD2. Sequencing was performed on peripheral blood. The clonotype originates from a man aged 25 to 45 with active or convalescent COVID-19. CDR3 nucleotides: TGTGCCAGCAGCTTACTTGGTGCGGGAGATTACGAGCAGTACTTC. It translates to CASSLLGAGDYEQYF.